Listed here are 5 T cell receptor beta chains from one sample, sequenced in a study of beta chain features in type 1 diabetes. Expressed TCRB transcripts were sequenced because the entire RNA isolate underwent reverse transcription. The data were produced by immunoSEQ multiplex PCR, yet TCRdb's version contains in-frame clones alone and is incomplete. The sample contains 310,000 or so clones, approximately 11% of which appear only once. The source material was naive CD4+ T cells from blood. The source of these receptors is a woman in her twenties or thirties in good health.

The chain uses TRBV4-3 and TRBJ2-3, with 11 bases matching TRBD2. The CDR3 extends over 15 amino acids. The trim removed 5 bases at V and 2 bases at J, leaving 3 bases unmatched. Per the germline V gene, CDR1 is LGHNA and CDR2 is YSLEER. CDR3 sequence reads: CASSTSGSHTDTQYF. CDR3 coding DNA: TGCGCCAGCAGCACTAGCGGGAGTCACACAGATACGCAGTATTTT.

The chain links TRBV28 to TRBJ2-5, with D perhaps TRBD2 (6 bases). Per the germline V gene, CDR1 is MDHEN and CDR2 is SYDVKM. Trimming removed 3 bases at V and 1 base at J, with 15 bases between. The CDR3 spans 16 residues. The CDR3 DNA reads TGTGCCAGCAGTTTCTCGCGGGGCGGCCTCCAAGAGACCCAGTACTTC. This encodes CASSFSRGGLQETQYF.

The chain uses TRBV29-1 and TRBJ1-1, with a possible D match to TRBD1 (5 bases). Trimming took off 7 bases at V and 7 bases at J, with 13 bases between the two ends. From germline, CDR1 is SQVTM and CDR2 ANQGSEA. The CDR3 covers 11 residues. CDR3: CSAGEWLEAFF. The CDR3 DNA reads TGCAGCGCGGGGGAGTGGCTTGAAGCTTTCTTT.

The chain combines TRBV6-5 with TRBJ2-2, with TRBD1 as a possible D gene (6 bases). Trimming removed 7 bases at V and 0 bases at J, with 12 bases between. Germline V CDR1 and CDR2: MNHEY, SVGAGI. This CDR3 comprises 15 residues. The CDR3 here is CASTLQGANTGELFF. CDR3 coding DNA: TGTGCCAGCACCCTACAGGGCGCGAACACCGGGGAGCTGTTTTTT.

There are a few counts of this clone. The chain links TRBV27 to TRBJ2-4; 9 bases line up with TRBD2. The CDR3 has 17 residues. Trimming took 2 bases from V and 6 from J; bases not matched to a gene: 11. CDR1 is MNHEY, CDR2 SMNVEV, per germline (reference sequence). CDR3 sequence (DNA): TGTGCCAGCAGTTTAAGAGGCGGGAGGGCCGGGGGAAACATTCAGTACTTC. Its protein product is CASSLRGGRAGGNIQYF.